This T cell receptor beta chain was sequenced in a study of T cell responses to AZD1222 COVID-19 vaccine (dated by TCRdb to about 2021). Background on the whole study: Because spike-specific TCR depth and breadth did not differ between the two schedules, AZD1222 recipients who got a second dose at roughly 4 weeks were pooled with those who got a second dose at roughly 12 weeks. Enrollment into the trials was organized by age into subgroups of 18-55, 56-69 and 70-plus years, and those subgroups contained around 150, 28 and 57 TCR-sequenced participants, respectively. A total of 233 trial participants underwent TCR sequencing, of whom about 200 had received two doses of AZD1222 and about 25 had received two doses of the MenACWY control vaccine. Beyond this particular receptor, the publication reports: Nearly half of unique spike-specific TCRs reportedly recognized epitopes outside regions mutated in the B.1.351 and B.1.1.7 variants. Only five to seven AZD1222 recipients were SARS-CoV-2 seropositive at baseline, limiting conclusions about previously exposed vaccinees. CD4 TCRs associated with the vaccine covered the entire spike protein, and the dominant responses were in regions 160-218 and 743-854. In the small 56-69-year group, the increase in depth fell short of significance, most likely because of low power. Participants were mostly white British, with more females than males. The authors suggested clonal diversity may have been underestimated. After two AZD1222 doses, both the breadth and the depth of spike-specific TCRs were significantly higher than at day 0 and than in MenACWY recipients. Because no day 14 peak-response samples were available, the repertoires could be characterized only after the peak T cell response.

Of note for this clone: Its antigen has not been determined. Per-base quality was not reported, and no clone a single base away is much larger than it.

In the germline V gene (reference sequence), CDR1 corresponds to MNHEY and CDR2 to SMNVEV. The CDR3 starts with the cysteine, ends with the phenylalanine, and has 16 residues. The DNA shown is the 48-base CDR3, in frame from base 1. The germline V and J ends show losses of 4 bases and 6 bases respectively, and no gene match explains 8 bases of the junction. What the time point label conveys for this sample: baseline before first vaccination. Vaccinee samples were obtained from the UK trials COV001 and COV002, which included a single-blind randomized controlled phase 2/3 trial of AZD1222 (ChAdOx1 nCoV-19) in healthy adults. For TCRbeta chain sequencing, PBMC samples were collected from trial participants at day 0 and at day 28 after the second dose. The CDR3 regions of human TCRbeta chains were analyzed by immunosequencing. The published analysis was carried out like this. TCRs in the repertoires were matched against a reference library of SARS-CoV-2-specific TCRs that had been generated with the MIRA antigen-specificity platform. Breadth was defined as the fraction of unique TCRs that were SARS-CoV-2-associated, and depth was defined as the fraction of total T cells that were SARS-CoV-2-associated. Each spike-specific TCR was assigned to its reactive spike region and to a CD4 or CD8 class using the MIRA data. Log10-transformed breadth and depth values were compared by one-way ANOVA with Sidak's multiple comparisons tests. Not all clones reach the TCRdb copy of this immuneACCESS table, which keeps in-frame sequences only. Checked studies attribute under half of the gap to unresolved V genes and leave the rest unexplained. That table gives V, J and clone size, and the DNA gave D and trimming. The sample includes some 120,000 clones, with over 75% observed a single time. Roughly 1.6% of the sample lies in the top ten.

The starting material was peripheral blood, obtained on day 0 of AZD1222 vaccination. The chain was built from TRBV27 and TRBJ2-3, with 12 junctional bases fitting TRBD2. The source is an adult in good health. In nucleotides, the sequence is TGTGCCAGCAGTTCACTGACTAGCGGGAGATATGATACGCAGTATTTT. Translation gives CASSSLTSGRYDTQYF.